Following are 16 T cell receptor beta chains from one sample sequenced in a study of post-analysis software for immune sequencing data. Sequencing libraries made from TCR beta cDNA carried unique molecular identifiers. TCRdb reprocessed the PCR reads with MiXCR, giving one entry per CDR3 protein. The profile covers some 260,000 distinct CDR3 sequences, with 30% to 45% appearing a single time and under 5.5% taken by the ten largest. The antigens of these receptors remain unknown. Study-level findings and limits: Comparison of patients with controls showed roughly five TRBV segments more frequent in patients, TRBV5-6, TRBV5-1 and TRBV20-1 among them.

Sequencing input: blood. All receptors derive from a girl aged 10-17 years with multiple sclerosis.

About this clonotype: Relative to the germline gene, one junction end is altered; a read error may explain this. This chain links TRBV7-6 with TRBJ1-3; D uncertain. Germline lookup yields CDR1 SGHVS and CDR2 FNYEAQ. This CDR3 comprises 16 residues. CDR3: CAGSARHASSGNTIYF. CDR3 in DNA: TGTGCCGGCAGCGCCCGACACGCCAGCTCTGGAAACACCATATATTTT.

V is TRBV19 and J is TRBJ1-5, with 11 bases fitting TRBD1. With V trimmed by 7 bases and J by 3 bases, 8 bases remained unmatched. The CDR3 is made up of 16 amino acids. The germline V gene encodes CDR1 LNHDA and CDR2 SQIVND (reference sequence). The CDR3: CASNRDRGFVNQPQHF. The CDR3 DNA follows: TGTGCCAGTAACCGGGACAGGGGGTTTGTCAATCAGCCCCAGCATTTT.

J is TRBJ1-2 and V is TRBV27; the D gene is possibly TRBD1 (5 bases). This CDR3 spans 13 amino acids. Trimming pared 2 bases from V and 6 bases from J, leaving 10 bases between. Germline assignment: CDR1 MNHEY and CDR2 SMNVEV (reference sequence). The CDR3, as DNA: TGTGCCAGCAGTTTAGGTCGGGGGAATGGCTACACCTTC. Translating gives CASSLGRGNGYTF.

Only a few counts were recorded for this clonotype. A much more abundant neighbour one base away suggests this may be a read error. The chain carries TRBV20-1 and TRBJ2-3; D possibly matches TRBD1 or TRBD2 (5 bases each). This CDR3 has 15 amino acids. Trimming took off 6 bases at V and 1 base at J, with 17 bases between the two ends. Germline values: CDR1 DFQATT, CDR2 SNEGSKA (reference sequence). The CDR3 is CSARDGGTGTDTQYF. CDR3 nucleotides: TGCAGTGCGCGTGATGGGGGTACGGGCACAGATACGCAGTATTTT.

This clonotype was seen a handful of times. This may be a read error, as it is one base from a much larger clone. CDR3 in amino acids: CASSVAAGSNEQFF. The CDR3 DNA follows: TGTGCCAGCAGCGTAGCTGCGGGGAGCAATGAGCAGTTCTTC. This chain links TRBV9 with TRBJ2-1; D perhaps matches TRBD2 (6 bases). V was shortened by 0 bases and J by 6 bases, with 10 bases between the two germline ends. CDR3 length: 14 residues. Per the germline V gene, CDR1 is SGDLS and CDR2 is YYNGEE.

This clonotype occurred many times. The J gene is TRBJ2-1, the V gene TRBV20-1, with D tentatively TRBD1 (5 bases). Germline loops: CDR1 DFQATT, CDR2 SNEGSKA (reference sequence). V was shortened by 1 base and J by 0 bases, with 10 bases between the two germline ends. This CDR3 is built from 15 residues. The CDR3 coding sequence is TGCAGTGCTAGAGGACAGACCCACTCCTACAATGAGCAGTTCTTC. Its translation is CSARGQTHSYNEQFF.

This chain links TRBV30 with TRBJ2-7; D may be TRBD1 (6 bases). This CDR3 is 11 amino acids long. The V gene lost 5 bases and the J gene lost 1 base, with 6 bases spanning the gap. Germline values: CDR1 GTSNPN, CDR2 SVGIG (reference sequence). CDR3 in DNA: TGTGCCTGGGGACAGTCCTACGAGCAGTACTTC. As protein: CAWGQSYEQYF.

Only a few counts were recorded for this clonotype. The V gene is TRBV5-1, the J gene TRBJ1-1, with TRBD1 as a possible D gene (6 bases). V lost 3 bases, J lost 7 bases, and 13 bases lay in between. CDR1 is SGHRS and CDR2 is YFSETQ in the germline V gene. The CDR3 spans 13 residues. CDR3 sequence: CASSSGTGFEAFF. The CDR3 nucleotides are TGCGCCAGCAGCTCCGGTACAGGGTTTGAAGCTTTCTTT.

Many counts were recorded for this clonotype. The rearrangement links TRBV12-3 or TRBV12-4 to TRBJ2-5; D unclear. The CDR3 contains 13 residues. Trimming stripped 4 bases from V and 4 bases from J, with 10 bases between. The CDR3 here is CASSSLLSETQYF. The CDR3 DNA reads TGTGCCAGCAGTTCCCTTCTGTCAGAGACCCAGTACTTC.

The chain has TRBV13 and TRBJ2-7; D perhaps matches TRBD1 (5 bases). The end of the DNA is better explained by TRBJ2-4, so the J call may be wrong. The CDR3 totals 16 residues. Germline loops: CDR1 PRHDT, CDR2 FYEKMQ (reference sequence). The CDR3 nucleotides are TGTGCCAGCAGCCCCTCGACAGCCTTAGCCAAAAACATTCAGTACTTC. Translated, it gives CASSPSTALAKNIQYF.

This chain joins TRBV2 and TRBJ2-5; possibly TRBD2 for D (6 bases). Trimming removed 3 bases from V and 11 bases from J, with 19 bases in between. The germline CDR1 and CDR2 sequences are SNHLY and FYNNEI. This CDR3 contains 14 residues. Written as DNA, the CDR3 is TGTGCCAGCAGTGAGGGGGAGACTAGAAATGAGCAGTACTTC. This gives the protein CASSEGETRNEQYF.

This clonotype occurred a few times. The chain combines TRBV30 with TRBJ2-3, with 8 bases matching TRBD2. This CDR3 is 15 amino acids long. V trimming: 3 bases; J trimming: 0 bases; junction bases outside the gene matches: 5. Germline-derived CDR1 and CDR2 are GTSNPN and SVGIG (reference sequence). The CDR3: CAWRVAGISTDTQYF. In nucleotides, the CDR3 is TGTGCCTGGAGGGTAGCGGGGATCAGCACAGATACGCAGTATTTT. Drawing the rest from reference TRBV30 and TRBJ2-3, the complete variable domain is SQTIHQWPATLVQPVGSPLSLECTVEGTSNPNLYWYRQAAGRGLQLLFYSVGIGQISSEVPQNLSASRPQDRQFILSSKKLLLSDSGFYLCAWRVAGISTDTQYFGPGTRLTVL.

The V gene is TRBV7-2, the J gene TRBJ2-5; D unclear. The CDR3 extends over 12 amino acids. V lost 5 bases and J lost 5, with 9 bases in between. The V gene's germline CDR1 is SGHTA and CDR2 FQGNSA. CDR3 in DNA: TGTGCCAGCAGCGGGATGGTGGAGACCCAGTACTTC. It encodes CASSGMVETQYF.

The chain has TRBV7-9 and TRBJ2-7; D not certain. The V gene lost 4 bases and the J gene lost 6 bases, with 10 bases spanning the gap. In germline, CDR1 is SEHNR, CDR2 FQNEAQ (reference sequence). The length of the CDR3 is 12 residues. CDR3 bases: TGTGCCAGCAGCTCCTCCTATGGCGAGCAGTACTTC. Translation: CASSSSYGEQYF.

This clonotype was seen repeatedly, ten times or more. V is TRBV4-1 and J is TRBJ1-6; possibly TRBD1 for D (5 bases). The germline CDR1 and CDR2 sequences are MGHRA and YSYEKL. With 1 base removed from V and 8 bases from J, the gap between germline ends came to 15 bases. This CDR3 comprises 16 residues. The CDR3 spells CASSQGKGKKDSPLHF. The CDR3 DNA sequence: TGCGCCAGCAGCCAAGGAAAGGGGAAAAAAGATTCACCCCTCCACTTT.

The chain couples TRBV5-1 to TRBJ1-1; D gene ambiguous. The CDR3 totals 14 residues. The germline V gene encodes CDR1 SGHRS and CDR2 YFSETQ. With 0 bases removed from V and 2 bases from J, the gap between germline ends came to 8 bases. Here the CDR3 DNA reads TGCGCCAGCAGCTTGGAGAACATTAACACTGAAGCTTTCTTT. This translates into CASSLENINTEAFF.